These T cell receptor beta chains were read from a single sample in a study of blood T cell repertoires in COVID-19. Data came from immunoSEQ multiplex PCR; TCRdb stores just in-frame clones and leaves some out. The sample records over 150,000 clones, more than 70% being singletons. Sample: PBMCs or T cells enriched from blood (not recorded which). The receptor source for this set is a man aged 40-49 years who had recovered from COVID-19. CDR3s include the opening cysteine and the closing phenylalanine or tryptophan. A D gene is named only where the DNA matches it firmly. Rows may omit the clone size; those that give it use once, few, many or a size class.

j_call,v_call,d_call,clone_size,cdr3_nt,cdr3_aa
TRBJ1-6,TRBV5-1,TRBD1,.,TGCGCCAGCAGCGAAGGACAGGGGAGCTCCTATAATTCACCCCTCCACTTT,CASSEGQGSSYNSPLHF
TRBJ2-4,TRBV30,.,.,TGTGCCTGGAGTCCCCAATTCGTCGGGGCCAAAAACATTCAGTACTTC,CAWSPQFVGAKNIQYF
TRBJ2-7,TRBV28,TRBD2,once,TGTGCCAGCAGTTTATCCGGGACTAGCGGGAGCCCCCTTGACTACGAGCAGTACTTC,CASSLSGTSGSPLDYEQYF
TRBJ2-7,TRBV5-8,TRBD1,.,TGTGCCAGCAGCTTGAAAACCAGGGGGCGAGACGAGCAGTACTTC,CASSLKTRGRDEQYF
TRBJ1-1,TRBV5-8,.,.,TGTGCCAGCAGCTTGGCAGCAGGCAGGTACACTGAAGCTTTCTTT,CASSLAAGRYTEAFF
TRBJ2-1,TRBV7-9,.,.,TGTGCCAGCAGCTTAGTAAGTTTTCAGGATGAGCAGTTCTTC,CASSLVSFQDEQFF
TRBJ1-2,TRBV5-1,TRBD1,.,TGCGCCAGCAGCTGGGGGACAGGCGACTACACCTTC,CASSWGTGDYTF
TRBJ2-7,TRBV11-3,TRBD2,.,TGTGCCAGCAGCGCGGGAGGCGGCGCCTACGAGCAGTACTTC,CASSAGGGAYEQYF
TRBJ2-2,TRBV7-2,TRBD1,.,TGTGCCAGCAGCTCCCGGGACAGGGGGCGCTGGGCCGGGGAGCTGTTTTTT,CASSSRDRGRWAGELFF
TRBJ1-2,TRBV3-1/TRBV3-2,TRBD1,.,TGTGCCAGCAGCCAAAACAGGGGTCTGTATGGCTACACCTTC,CASSQNRGLYGYTF
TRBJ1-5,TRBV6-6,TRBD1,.,TGTGCCAGCAGAAGCACAGGGGGCGCGAATCAGCCCCAGCATTTT,CASRSTGGANQPQHF
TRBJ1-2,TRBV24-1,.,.,TGTGCCACCAGTGATAAGGGGCAGTACTATGGCTACACCTTC,CATSDKGQYYGYTF
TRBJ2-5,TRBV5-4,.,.,TGTGCCAGCACCTACATACCGGGGGTCGAACAAGAGACCCAGTACTTC,CASTYIPGVEQETQYF
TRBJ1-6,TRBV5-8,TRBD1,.,TGTGCCAGCAGCTTGGTTATGTTCGGACAGGGAAATAATTCACCCCTCCACTTT,CASSLVMFGQGNNSPLHF
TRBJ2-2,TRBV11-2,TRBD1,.,TGTGCCAGCAGCGAGACGGGTTGGGACAGGGTCGGGACCGGGGAGCTGTTTTTT,CASSETGWDRVGTGELFF
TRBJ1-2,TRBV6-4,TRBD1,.,TGTGCCAGCAGACAAGGACAGGGGGTCTATGGCTACACCTTC,CASRQGQGVYGYTF